This record covers a single T cell receptor beta chain. The sample comes from a study of beta chain features in type 1 diabetes. Investigators reverse transcribed all isolated RNA, so they sequenced expressed TCRB transcripts. Generated by immunoSEQ multiplex PCR, the TCRdb table keeps only in-frame clones and is missing some. This table has 300,000 or so clones, approximately 8% appearing once. Trimming left V 1 base short and J 7 bases short, with 11 bases between. Germline V gene lookup returns CDR1 SGHAT and CDR2 FQNNGV. CDR3 length: 15 amino acids. The source of this sequence is a young woman in good health. The specimen was central memory CD4+ T cells from blood. The chain employs TRBV11-2 and TRBJ2-6, with D uncertain. The CDR3 DNA sequence: TGTGCCAGCAGCTTAGCGTCGACTGCCGCCAACGTCCTGACTTTC. Protein product: CASSLASTAANVLTF.